This T cell receptor (beta chain) was captured by sequencing in a study of control samples from healthy donors and cancer patients. J was trimmed by 2 bases and V by 4 bases; bases with no gene match: 11. The germline V gene has CDR1 SQVTM and CDR2 ANQGSEA. This CDR3 contains 16 residues. Sequencing used immunoSEQ multiplex PCR; TCRdb keeps in-frame clones, though not all of them. The data show roughly 130,000 clones, with 85% to 95% seen just once and roughly 8.7% held by the top ten. The rearrangement uses TRBV29-1 and TRBJ1-2; the match to TRBD1 covers 9 bases. The sequence was collected from a man aged 18 to 29 in good health. The material sequenced was blood. The DNA of the CDR3 is TGCAGCGTTGTACTCTTAGAAGGACAGGGGAACTATGGCTACACCTTC. Amino acid sequence: CSVVLLEGQGNYGYTF.